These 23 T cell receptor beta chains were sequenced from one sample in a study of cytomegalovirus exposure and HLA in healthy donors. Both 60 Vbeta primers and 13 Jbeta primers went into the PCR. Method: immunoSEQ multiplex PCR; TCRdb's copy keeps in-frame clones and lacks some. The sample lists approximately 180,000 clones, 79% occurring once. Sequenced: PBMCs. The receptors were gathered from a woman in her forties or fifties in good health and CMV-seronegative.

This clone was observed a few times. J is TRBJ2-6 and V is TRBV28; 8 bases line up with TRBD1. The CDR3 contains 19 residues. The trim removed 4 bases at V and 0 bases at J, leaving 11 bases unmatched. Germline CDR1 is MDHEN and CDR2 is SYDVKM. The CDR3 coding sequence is TGTGCCAGCAGTTCTTGGGCGGGACAGGTTTACTCTGGGGCCAACGTCCTGACTTTC. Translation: CASSSWAGQVYSGANVLTF.

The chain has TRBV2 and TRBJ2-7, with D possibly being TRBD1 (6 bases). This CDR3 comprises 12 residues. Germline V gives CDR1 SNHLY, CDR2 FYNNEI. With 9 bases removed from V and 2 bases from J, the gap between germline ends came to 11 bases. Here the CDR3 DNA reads TGTGCCAGTAATACAGGGCCCTACGAGCAGTACTTC. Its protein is CASNTGPYEQYF. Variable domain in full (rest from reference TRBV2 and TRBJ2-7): EPEVTQTPSHQVTQMGQEVILRCVPISNHLYFYWYRQILGQKVEFLVSFYNNEISEKSEIFDDQFSVERPDGSNFTLKIRSTKLEDSAMYFCASNTGPYEQYFGPGTRLTVT.

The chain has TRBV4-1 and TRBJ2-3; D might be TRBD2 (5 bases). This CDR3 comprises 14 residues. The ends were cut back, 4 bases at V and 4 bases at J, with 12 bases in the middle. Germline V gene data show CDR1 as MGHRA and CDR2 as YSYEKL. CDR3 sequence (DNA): TGCGCCAGCAGCCGCGGGTCAGCGCCAGATACGCAGTATTTT. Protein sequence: CASSRGSAPDTQYF.

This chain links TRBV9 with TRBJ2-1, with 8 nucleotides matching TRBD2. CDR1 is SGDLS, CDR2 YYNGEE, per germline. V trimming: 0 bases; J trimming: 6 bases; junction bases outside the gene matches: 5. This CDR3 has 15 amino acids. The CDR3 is CASSVGAGEGNEQFF. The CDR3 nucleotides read TGTGCCAGCAGCGTAGGAGCGGGAGAGGGCAATGAGCAGTTCTTC.

In DNA form, the CDR3 reads TGCGCCAGCAGCCAAGATTCGTTAGTAGGACAGTTAGATGGCTACACCTTC. It yields the protein CASSQDSLVGQLDGYTF. J is TRBJ1-2 and V is TRBV4-1, with D tentatively TRBD1 (6 bases). Between the trimmed V and J ends, which lost 0 bases and 6 bases, there was a span of 20 bases. Germline V gives CDR1 MGHRA, CDR2 YSYEKL. The CDR3 extends over 17 amino acids.

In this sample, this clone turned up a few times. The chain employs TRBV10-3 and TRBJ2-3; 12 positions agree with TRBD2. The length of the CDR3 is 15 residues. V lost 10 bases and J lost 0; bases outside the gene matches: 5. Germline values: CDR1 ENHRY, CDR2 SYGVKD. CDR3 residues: CATTSGGSSTDTQYF. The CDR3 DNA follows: TGTGCCACGACTAGCGGGGGATCTAGCACAGATACGCAGTATTTT.

As DNA, the CDR3 is TGTGCCAGCAGCAGGGGGCAGAACCCCTACGAGCAGTACTTC. The encoded protein is CASSRGQNPYEQYF. The chain couples TRBV7-2 to TRBJ2-7; 7 bases are a match to TRBD1. Trimming at V came to 5 bases and at J to 2 bases, leaving 6 bases not matched to a gene. The germline V gene encodes CDR1 SGHTA and CDR2 FQGNSA. This CDR3 comprises 14 residues.

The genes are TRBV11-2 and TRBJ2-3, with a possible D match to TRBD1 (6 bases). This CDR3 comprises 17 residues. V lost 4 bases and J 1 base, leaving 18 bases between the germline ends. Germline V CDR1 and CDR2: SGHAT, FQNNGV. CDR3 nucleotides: TGTGCCAGCAGCTCCATTTGGGGACACTACGGCACAGATACGCAGTATTTT. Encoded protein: CASSSIWGHYGTDTQYF.

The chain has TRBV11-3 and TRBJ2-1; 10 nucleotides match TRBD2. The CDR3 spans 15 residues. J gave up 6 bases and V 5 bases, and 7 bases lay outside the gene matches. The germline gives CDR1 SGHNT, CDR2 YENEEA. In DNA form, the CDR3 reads TGTGCCAGCAGCGTCGGCGTAGCGGGGGGCAATGAGCAGTTCTTC. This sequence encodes CASSVGVAGGNEQFF.

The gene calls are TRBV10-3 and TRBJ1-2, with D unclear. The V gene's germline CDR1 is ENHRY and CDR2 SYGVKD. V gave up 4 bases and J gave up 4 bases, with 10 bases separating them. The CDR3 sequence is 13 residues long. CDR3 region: CAISGAGSYGYTF. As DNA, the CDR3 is TGTGCCATCAGTGGGGCGGGAAGCTATGGCTACACCTTC.

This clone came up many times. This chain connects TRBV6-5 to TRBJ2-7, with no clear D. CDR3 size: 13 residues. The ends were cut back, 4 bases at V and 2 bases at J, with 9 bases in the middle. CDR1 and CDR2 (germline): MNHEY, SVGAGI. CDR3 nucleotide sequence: TGTGCCAGCAGTTTGGGCTACGCCTACGAGCAGTACTTC. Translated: CASSLGYAYEQYF.

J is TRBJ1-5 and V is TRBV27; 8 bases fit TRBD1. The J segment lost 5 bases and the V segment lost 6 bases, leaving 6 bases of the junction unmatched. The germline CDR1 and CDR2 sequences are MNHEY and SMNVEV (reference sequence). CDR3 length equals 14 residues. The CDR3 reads CASRDRGIDQPQHF. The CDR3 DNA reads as TGTGCCAGCAGAGACAGGGGAATCGATCAGCCCCAGCATTTT.

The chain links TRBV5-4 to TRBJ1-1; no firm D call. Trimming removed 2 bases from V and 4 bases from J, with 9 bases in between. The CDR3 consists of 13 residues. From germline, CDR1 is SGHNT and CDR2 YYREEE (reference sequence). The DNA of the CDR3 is TGTGCCAGCAGCTTCTCCGGGGTCACTGAAGCTTTCTTT. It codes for CASSFSGVTEAFF.

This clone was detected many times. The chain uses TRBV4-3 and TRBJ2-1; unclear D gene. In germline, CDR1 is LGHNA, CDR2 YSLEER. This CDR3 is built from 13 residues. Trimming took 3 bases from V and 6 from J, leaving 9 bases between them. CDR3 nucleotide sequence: TGCGCCAGCAGCCACACCCTAAGCAATGAGCAGTTCTTC. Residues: CASSHTLSNEQFF.

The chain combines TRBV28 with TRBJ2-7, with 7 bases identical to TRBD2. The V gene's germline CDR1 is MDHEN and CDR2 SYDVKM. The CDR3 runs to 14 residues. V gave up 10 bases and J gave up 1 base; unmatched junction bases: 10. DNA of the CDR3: TGTGCCACTATCGGTAGCGGGCCATCCTACGAGCAGTACTTC. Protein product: CATIGSGPSYEQYF.

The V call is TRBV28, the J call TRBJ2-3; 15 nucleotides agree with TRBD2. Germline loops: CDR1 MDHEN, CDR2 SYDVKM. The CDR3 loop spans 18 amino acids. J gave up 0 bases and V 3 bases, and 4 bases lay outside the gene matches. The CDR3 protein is CASSFGLAGGTSTDTQYF. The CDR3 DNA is TGTGCCAGCAGTTTTGGACTAGCGGGGGGGACCAGCACAGATACGCAGTATTTT.

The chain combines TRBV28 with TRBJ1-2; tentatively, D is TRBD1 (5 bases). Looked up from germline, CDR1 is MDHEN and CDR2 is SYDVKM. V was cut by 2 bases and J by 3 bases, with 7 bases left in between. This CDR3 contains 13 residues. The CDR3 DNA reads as TGTGCCAGCAGTTTAGGGGGGGACTATGGCTACACCTTC. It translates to CASSLGGDYGYTF.

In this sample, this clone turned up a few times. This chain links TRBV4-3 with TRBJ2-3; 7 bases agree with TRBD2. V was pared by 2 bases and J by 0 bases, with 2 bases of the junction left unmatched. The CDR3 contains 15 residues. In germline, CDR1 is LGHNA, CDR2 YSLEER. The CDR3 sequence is CASSQLADSTDTQYF. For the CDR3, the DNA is TGCGCCAGCAGCCAACTAGCGGATAGCACAGATACGCAGTATTTT.

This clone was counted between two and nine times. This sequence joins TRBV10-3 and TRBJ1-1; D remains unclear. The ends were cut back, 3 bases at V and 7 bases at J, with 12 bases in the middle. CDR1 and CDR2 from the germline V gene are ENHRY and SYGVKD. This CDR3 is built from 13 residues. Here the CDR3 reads CAISEWALDEAFF. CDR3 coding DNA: TGTGCCATCAGTGAATGGGCCCTGGATGAAGCTTTCTTT.

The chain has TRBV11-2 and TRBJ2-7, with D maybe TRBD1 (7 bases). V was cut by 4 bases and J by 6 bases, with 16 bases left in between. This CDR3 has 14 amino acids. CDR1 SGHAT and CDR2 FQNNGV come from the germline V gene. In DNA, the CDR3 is TGTGCCAGCAGCTCGACCGTCAGGGGGGTCGAGCAGTACTTC. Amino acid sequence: CASSSTVRGVEQYF.

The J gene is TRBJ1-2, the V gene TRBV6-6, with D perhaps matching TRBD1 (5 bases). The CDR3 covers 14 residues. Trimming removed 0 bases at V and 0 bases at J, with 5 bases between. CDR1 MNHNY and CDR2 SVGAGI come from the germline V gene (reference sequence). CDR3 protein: CASSYSTANYGYTF. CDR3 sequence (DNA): TGTGCCAGCAGTTACTCGACAGCTAACTATGGCTACACCTTC.

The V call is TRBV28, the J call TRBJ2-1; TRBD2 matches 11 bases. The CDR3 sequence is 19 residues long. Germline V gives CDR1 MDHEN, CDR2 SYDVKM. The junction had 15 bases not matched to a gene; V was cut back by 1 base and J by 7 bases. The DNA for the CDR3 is TGTGCCAGCAGTTTATATAGCGGGAGGGCCGAATTCCGGTCAAATGAGCAGTTCTTC. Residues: CASSLYSGRAEFRSNEQFF.

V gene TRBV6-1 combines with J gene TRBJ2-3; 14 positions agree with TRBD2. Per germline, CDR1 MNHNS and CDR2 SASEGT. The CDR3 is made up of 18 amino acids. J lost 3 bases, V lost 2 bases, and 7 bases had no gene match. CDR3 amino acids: CASSERGLAGVGTDTQYF. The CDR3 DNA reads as TGTGCCAGCAGTGAAAGGGGACTAGCGGGAGTGGGGACAGATACGCAGTATTTT.